This is a list of T cell receptor beta chains from one sample in a study of vaccination and CD4 T cells after COVID-19. The antigens these receptors bind are not known. Each CDR3 protein is one row after TCRdb ran MiXCR on the PCR reads. The table shows about 9,000 distinct CDR3 sequences, with 45% to 60% occurring only once. The sequencing input was CD4+ T cells from blood, cultured in vitro. The receptor set was obtained from a human donor who had recovered from COVID-19. CDR3s leave out the opening cysteine and the closing phenylalanine or tryptophan. D genes are given only for firm matches.

v_gene: TRBV20-1
j_gene: TRBJ2-5
d_gene: NA
CDR3aa: SANGLGTETQY

v_gene: TRBV4-3
j_gene: TRBJ1-2
d_gene: NA
CDR3aa: ASSQDPIYGYT

v_gene: TRBV6-1
j_gene: TRBJ1-6
d_gene: NA
CDR3aa: ASSESGVRSPLH

v_gene: TRBV20-1
j_gene: TRBJ1-5
d_gene: NA
CDR3aa: SARGGEALAGPQH

v_gene: TRBV12-3/TRBV12-4
j_gene: TRBJ1-1
d_gene: NA
CDR3aa: ASSNWDGSEAF

v_gene: TRBV10-1
j_gene: TRBJ2-2
d_gene: TRBD1
CDR3aa: ASGPGQANTGELF

v_gene: TRBV28
j_gene: TRBJ1-1
d_gene: NA
CDR3aa: ASSPLARGTEAF

v_gene: TRBV20-1
j_gene: TRBJ2-3
d_gene: TRBD2
CDR3aa: SASGGALSDTQY

v_gene: TRBV7-3
j_gene: TRBJ2-3
d_gene: TRBD2
CDR3aa: ASSLTSGGTDTQY

v_gene: TRBV15
j_gene: TRBJ2-4
d_gene: NA
CDR3aa: ATSRTADYGPVLAKNIQY

v_gene: TRBV21-1
j_gene: TRBJ2-7
d_gene: NA
CDR3aa: ASSIIGTRYEQY

v_gene: TRBV21-1
j_gene: TRBJ2-2
d_gene: NA
CDR3aa: ASSKAPEGAHSGELF

v_gene: TRBV19
j_gene: TRBJ2-2
d_gene: NA
CDR3aa: ASNEGTSLNTGELF

v_gene: TRBV20-1
j_gene: TRBJ1-1
d_gene: NA
CDR3aa: SASDREAF

v_gene: TRBV24-1
j_gene: TRBJ1-1
d_gene: TRBD1
CDR3aa: ATSEGTGQATEAF

v_gene: TRBV20-1
j_gene: TRBJ2-5
d_gene: TRBD2
CDR3aa: SARGIGLAGVQKTQY